These T cell receptor beta chains were read from a single sample in a study of PD-1 blockade in classical Hodgkin lymphoma. This table comes from immunoSEQ multiplex PCR, and its TCRdb copy is limited to in-frame clones, with some not included. Here the sample spans roughly 32,000 clones, approximately 94% being singletons. Source material: peripheral blood mononuclear cells (PBMCs). Receptors originate from a human donor with classical Hodgkin lymphoma. The conserved cysteine and the conserved F or W are not part of the CDR3 here. D genes are given only for firm matches.

j_gene,d_gene,len,v_gene,CDR3aa
TRBJ1-1,TRBD1,12,TRBV19,ASSFQGENTEAF
TRBJ1-1,-,10,TRBV19,ASSKGVSEAF
TRBJ2-7,-,12,TRBV5-5,ASSLPNRGDEQY
TRBJ1-3,TRBD1,12,TRBV7-9,ASRTGQGENTIY
TRBJ2-6,-,14,TRBV9,ASSHGRGSGANVLT
TRBJ2-3,-,14,TRBV28,ASNPLRTGRADTQY
TRBJ1-1,TRBD1,13,TRBV5-4,ASSLGTGGNTEAF
TRBJ2-7,-,13,TRBV6-5,ASSRPSQGYYEQY
TRBJ2-3,TRBD2,13,TRBV7-2,ASSHRTSGTDTQY
TRBJ2-2,-,14,TRBV7-9,ASSWPSGMNTGELF
TRBJ1-4,-,14,TRBV5-4,ASSSLSGGASEKLF
TRBJ1-1,-,14,TRBV9,ASSVGGTGLNTEAF
TRBJ2-5,TRBD2,16,TRBV5-1,ASSSGLAGDSYQETQY
TRBJ2-4,-,14,TRBV11-2,ASSLVTGLAKNIQY
TRBJ2-5,-,11,TRBV5-1,ASSFQGQETQY
TRBJ1-1,-,11,TRBV13,ASSSGLNTEAF
TRBJ2-3,TRBD2,15,TRBV7-9,ASSLDWAGGSRDTQY
TRBJ2-3,-,12,TRBV6-5,ASSGQRYTDTQY
TRBJ2-7,TRBD2,12,TRBV5-4,ASSLGSGKYEQY
TRBJ1-1,-,14,TRBV6-6,ASSYPAGWENTEAF
TRBJ2-7,-,11,TRBV5-1,ASSLGYSYEQY
TRBJ2-2,-,14,TRBV10-2,ASSDWRITNTGELF
TRBJ1-4,-,14,TRBV4-2,ASSPGAGQTNEKLF
TRBJ1-4,TRBD1,12,TRBV5-8,ASSDRDSYEKLF
TRBJ2-1,TRBD2,12,TRBV7-3,ATSTSGAANEQF
TRBJ2-1,-,12,TRBV6-1,ASSDRGDHNEQF
TRBJ1-5,-,12,TRBV5-4,ASSLAGGNQPQH